This TCR beta chain originates from a study of blood T cell repertoires in COVID-19. Study-wide background: Samples came from the United States, Italy and Spain, spanning acute and convalescent COVID-19. T cells, B-cell-depleted T cells, or PBMCs provided the cDNA or gDNA that served as material.

Study processing details: Nucleated cell counts were estimated from reference gene primer amplification. Using immunoSEQ multiplex PCR, the repertoire was profiled, and TCRdb retains in-frame clones only, with some absent. Clone size and the V and J calls come from that table; the DNA yielded D and trimming. This sample has 110,000 or so clones, with around 90% found just once. The material sequenced was peripheral blood. The clonotype comes from a human donor in a cohort sampled during active COVID-19.

CDR3 DNA: TGTGCCAGCAGCTTTCGTACGGGGGAGACCCAGTACTTC. This gives the protein CASSFRTGETQYF. This chain joins TRBV5-4 and TRBJ2-5; D possibly corresponds to TRBD2 (5 bases). Looked up from germline, CDR1 is SGHNT and CDR2 is YYREEE (reference sequence). V lost 2 bases to trimming and J lost 5 bases, with 10 bases between them. This CDR3 comprises 13 residues. Full variable domain (remainder filled in from reference TRBV5-4 and TRBJ2-5): ETGVTQSPTHLIKTRGQQVTLRCSSQSGHNTVSWYQQALGQGPQFIFQYYREEENGRGNFPPRFSGLQFPNYSSELNVNALELDDSALYLCASSFRTGETQYFGPGTRLLVL.